A single sample gave rise to the 8 T cell receptor beta chains below, sequenced in a study of blood T cell repertoires in COVID-19. Repertoires were generated with immunoSEQ multiplex PCR, while TCRdb's copy carries only in-frame clones and drops some. The sample gives approximately 200,000 clones, 79% of which show up once; around a sixth is in the top ten. Sequenced input: peripheral blood. These receptors originate from a man aged 55 to 70 with active or convalescent COVID-19.

This chain uses TRBV9 with TRBJ2-1; D gene ambiguous. This CDR3 region has 13 residues. The V end lost 2 bases, the J end lost 4 bases, and 7 bases lay between the germline ends. Germline V gene lookup returns CDR1 SGDLS and CDR2 YYNGEE. The CDR3 DNA sequence: TGTGCCAGCAGCGTTGTCCCTTACAATGAGCAGTTCTTC. Its protein is CASSVVPYNEQFF.

The chain carries TRBV29-1 and TRBJ1-2; D is ambiguous. The CDR3 is 13 residues long. The V gene lost 4 bases and the J gene lost 0 bases, with 9 bases spanning the gap. Germline CDR1 is SQVTM and CDR2 is ANQGSEA. The CDR3 coding sequence is TGCAGCGTTGGCGAGAGGGCTAACTATGGCTACACCTTC. This codes for CSVGERANYGYTF.

The chain joins TRBV7-9 to TRBJ1-2, with 7 bases that match TRBD1. J was trimmed by 6 bases and V by 5 bases; bases with no gene match: 6. The germline CDR1 and CDR2 sequences are SEHNR and FQNEAQ (reference sequence). The CDR3 is 13 amino acids. CDR3 bases: TGTGCCAGCAGCCCGACAGGGCTTGATGGCTACACCTTC. Translating it yields CASSPTGLDGYTF.

This chain uses TRBV2 with TRBJ2-1; a weak D match, TRBD2 (6 bases). The V gene lost 6 bases and the J gene lost 8 bases, with 11 bases spanning the gap. There are 12 residues in the CDR3. Germline V gene data show CDR1 as SNHLY and CDR2 as FYNNEI. The CDR3 DNA is TGTGCCAGCAGACCTTGGGGGGATGAGCAGTTCTTC. This codes for CASRPWGDEQFF.

In nucleotides, the CDR3 is TGTGCCAGCAGCAAAGCGGAAGGAGGTAAGGTGTTTTTT. Its protein product is CASSKAEGGKVFF. The chain combines TRBV21-1 with TRBJ1-4. TRBV21-1 is assigned pseudogene status. The CDR3 extends over 13 amino acids.

As DNA, the CDR3 is TGTGCCAGTAGAGTGGGGGGGATCCGTGGTGAGCAGTTCTTC. Translation: CASRVGGIRGEQFF. This rearrangement joins TRBV7-2 to TRBJ2-1; 7 bases match TRBD2. The V gene end was trimmed by 9 bases and the J gene end by 9 bases; junction bases not matched to a gene: 14. Looked up from germline, CDR1 is SGHTA and CDR2 is FQGNSA. The CDR3 loop spans 14 amino acids.

The chain couples TRBV7-9 to TRBJ1-2, with a weak D call TRBD1 (6 bases). The CDR3 extends over 14 amino acids. Per the germline V gene, CDR1 is SEHNR and CDR2 is FQNEAQ (reference sequence). Trimming removed 3 bases at V and 3 bases at J, with 11 bases between. The CDR3 region has the DNA TGTGCCAGCAGCTTTCCAGGGGATGACTATGGCTACACCTTC. It yields the protein CASSFPGDDYGYTF.

This clone appeared a few times. The chain recombines TRBV2 with TRBJ2-5, with D possibly matching TRBD2 (5 bases). Trimming took off 5 bases at V and 1 base at J, with 8 bases between the two ends. Germline V CDR1 and CDR2: SNHLY, FYNNEI. This CDR3 comprises 13 residues. CDR3 nucleotide sequence: TGTGCCAGCAGTCTGGACTTCCAAGAGACCCAGTACTTC. Its protein is CASSLDFQETQYF.